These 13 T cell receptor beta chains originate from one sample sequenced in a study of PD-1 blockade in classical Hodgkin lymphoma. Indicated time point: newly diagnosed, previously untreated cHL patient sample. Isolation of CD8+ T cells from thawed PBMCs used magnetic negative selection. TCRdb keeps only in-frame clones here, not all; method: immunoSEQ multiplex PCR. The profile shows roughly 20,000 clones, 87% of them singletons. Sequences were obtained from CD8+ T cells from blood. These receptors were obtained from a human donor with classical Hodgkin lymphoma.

CDR3 loop: CASSFPPYEQYF. The CDR3 region has the DNA TGTGCCAGCAGTTTCCCCCCATACGAGCAGTACTTC. V usage is TRBV6-6 and J usage is TRBJ2-7; no clear D. CDR3 length: 12 residues. V was cut by 4 bases and J by 4 bases, with 8 bases left in between. Germline CDR1 and CDR2: MNHNY and SVGAGI (reference sequence).

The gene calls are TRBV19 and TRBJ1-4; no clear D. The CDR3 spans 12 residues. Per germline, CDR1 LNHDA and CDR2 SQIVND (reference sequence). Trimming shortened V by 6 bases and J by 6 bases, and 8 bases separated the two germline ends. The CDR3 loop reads CASSLSDEKLFF. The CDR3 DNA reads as TGTGCCAGTAGCCTATCGGATGAAAAACTGTTTTTT.

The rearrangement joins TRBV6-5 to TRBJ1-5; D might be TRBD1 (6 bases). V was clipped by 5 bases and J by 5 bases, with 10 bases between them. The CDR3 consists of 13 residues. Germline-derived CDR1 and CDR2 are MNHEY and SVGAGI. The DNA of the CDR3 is TGTGCCAGCAGTACAGGGCGAGATCAGCCCCAGCATTTT. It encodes CASSTGRDQPQHF.

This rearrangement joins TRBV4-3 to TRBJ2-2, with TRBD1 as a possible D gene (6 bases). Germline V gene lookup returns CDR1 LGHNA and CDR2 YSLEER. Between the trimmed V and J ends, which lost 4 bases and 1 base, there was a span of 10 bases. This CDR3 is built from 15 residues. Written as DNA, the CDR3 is TGCGCCAGCAGCCTGGACAGAGGGAACACCGGGGAGCTGTTTTTT. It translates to CASSLDRGNTGELFF.

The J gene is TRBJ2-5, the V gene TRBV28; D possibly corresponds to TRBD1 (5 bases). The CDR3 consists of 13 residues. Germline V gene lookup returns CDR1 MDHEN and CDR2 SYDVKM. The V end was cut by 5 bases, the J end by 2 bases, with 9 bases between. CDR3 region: CASSIQGQETQYF. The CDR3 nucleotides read TGTGCCAGCAGTATTCAGGGACAAGAGACCCAGTACTTC.

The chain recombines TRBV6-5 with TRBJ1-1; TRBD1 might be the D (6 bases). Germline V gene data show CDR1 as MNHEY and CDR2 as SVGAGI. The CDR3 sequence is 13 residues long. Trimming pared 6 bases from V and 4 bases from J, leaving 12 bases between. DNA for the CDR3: TGTGCCAGCAGAGGGGGTTTCGGCACTGAAGCTTTCTTT. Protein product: CASRGGFGTEAFF.

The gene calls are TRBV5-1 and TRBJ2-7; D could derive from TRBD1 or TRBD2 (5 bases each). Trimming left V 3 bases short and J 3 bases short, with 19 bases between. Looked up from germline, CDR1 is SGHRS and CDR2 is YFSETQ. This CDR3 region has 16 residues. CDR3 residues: CASSSLNAGAYYEQYF. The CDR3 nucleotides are TGCGCCAGCAGCTCACTAAACGCCGGGGCCTACTACGAGCAGTACTTC.

CDR3 amino acids: CASSVARGPNQPQHF. For the CDR3, the DNA is TGCGCCAGCAGCGTGGCTCGGGGACCTAATCAGCCCCAGCATTTT. The rearrangement uses TRBV4-3 and TRBJ1-5; maybe TRBD1 (5 bases). V was pared by 5 bases and J by 4 bases, with 15 bases between. The CDR3 length is 15 residues. The V gene's germline CDR1 is LGHNA and CDR2 YSLEER.

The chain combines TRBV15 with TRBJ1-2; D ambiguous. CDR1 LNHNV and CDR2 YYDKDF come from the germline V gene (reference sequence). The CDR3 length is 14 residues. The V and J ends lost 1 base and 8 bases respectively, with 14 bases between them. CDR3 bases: TGTGCCACCAGCAGAGTAGGCAATGGGGAAGGCTACACCTTC. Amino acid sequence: CATSRVGNGEGYTF.

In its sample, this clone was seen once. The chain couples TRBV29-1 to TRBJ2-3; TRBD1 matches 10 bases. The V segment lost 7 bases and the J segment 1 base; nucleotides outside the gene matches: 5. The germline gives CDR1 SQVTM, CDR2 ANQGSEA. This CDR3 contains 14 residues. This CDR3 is CSAIGTGGTDTQYF. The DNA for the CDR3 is TGCAGCGCCATCGGGACAGGGGGCACAGATACGCAGTATTTT.

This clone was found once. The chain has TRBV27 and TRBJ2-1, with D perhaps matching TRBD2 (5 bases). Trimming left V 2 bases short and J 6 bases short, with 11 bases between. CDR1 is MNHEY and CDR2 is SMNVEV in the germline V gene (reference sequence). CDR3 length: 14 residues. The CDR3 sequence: CASSLSSDFNEQFF. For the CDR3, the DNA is TGTGCCAGCAGTTTAAGCTCGGACTTCAATGAGCAGTTCTTC.

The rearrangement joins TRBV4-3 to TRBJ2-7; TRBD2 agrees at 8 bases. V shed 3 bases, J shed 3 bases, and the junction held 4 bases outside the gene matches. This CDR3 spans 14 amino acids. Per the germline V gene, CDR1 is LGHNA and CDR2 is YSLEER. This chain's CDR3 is CASSHSGGYYEQYF. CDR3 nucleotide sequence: TGCGCCAGCAGCCACTCGGGGGGGTACTACGAGCAGTACTTC.

CDR3 sequence (DNA): TGTGCCAGCAGGACAGAGAATCAGCCCCAGCATTTT. Residues: CASRTENQPQHF. The chain carries TRBV27 and TRBJ1-5, with D possibly matching TRBD1 (5 bases). V was cut by 6 bases and J by 4 bases, with 7 bases left in between. Germline loops: CDR1 MNHEY, CDR2 SMNVEV (reference sequence). The CDR3 totals 12 residues.